This T cell receptor (beta chain) appears in the sequencing data of a study of prognosis after radiotherapy for stage I lung cancer. Findings and caveats of the study: There was a fall in unique TCR clone counts after stereotactic body radiation therapy, median roughly 9,300 versus 7,200.

The authors amplified TCR beta CDR3 from genomic DNA using two-round multiplex PCR. Round one of PCR was performed, and it used primers specific to each TRBV and TRBJ gene. TCRdb analysed the multiplex PCR reads with MiXCR anew, one entry per CDR3 protein. The sample holds about 21,000 distinct CDR3 sequences, approximately 43% seen once. This clonotype was observed many times. Its antigen is currently unknown. The CDR3 length is 18 residues. Germline V gene lookup returns CDR1 LGHNA and CDR2 YSLEER. The J segment lost 0 bases and the V segment lost 4 bases, leaving 13 bases of the junction unmatched. The sequenced sample was PBMCs, obtained before or after stereotactic body radiation therapy (not recorded which). The receptor's source is a donor aged 50 or older with non-small cell lung cancer. The rearrangement uses TRBV4-3 and TRBJ2-5; 8 nucleotides match TRBD1. The CDR3 protein is CASSPGQGAMRYQETQYF. As DNA, the CDR3 is TGCGCCAGCAGCCCCGGACAGGGAGCGATGAGGTACCAAGAGACCCAGTACTTC.